A single sample gave rise to the 20 T cell receptor beta chains below, sequenced in a study of Ad26.COV2.S vaccination and SARS-CoV-2 variants listed by TCRdb under 2021. To prepare the library, the immunoSEQ multiplex PCR assay was applied. TCRdb mirrors the immuneACCESS table, restricted to in-frame sequences. Some clones are absent from its copies; in checked studies, under half trace to an unresolved V gene, and the reason for the others is unknown. Here the sample has about 450,000 clones; roughly nine tenths occur a single time. Around 2.5% of the sample lies in the top ten. The treatment or condition label here, explained by the study, means: 19 received Ad26.COV2.S at low or high dose, single or two shots; a few received placebo; per-sample allocation not given. For vaccine and placebo recipients, repertoires were sequenced using samples collected on day 63 after the first injection. This specimen was peripheral blood, taken in a trial of Ad26.COV2.S vaccine versus placebo. Receptors originate from a person between 18 and 60 years old who received the Ad26.COV2.S COVID-19 vaccine or a placebo.

The rearrangement uses TRBV11-3 and TRBJ2-5; 11 bases agree with TRBD2. The CDR3 totals 17 residues. In germline, CDR1 is SGHNT, CDR2 YENEEA. With 5 bases clipped from V and 5 bases from J, the junction kept 13 bases outside the gene matches. This CDR3 is CASSPNSGGANRETQYF. In DNA form, the CDR3 reads TGTGCCAGCAGCCCAAATAGCGGGGGGGCGAATAGGGAGACCCAGTACTTC.

The genes are TRBV2 and TRBJ1-2; tentative D call: TRBD1 (5 bases). Trimming left V 8 bases short and J 6 bases short, with 13 bases between. The CDR3 covers 12 residues. Germline values: CDR1 SNHLY, CDR2 FYNNEI. The CDR3, as DNA: TGTGCCAGCGTCAGGGAGTCCCATGGCTACACCTTC. This sequence encodes CASVRESHGYTF.

The CDR3: CASSHIDREAQHF. CDR3 bases: TGTGCCAGCAGCCATATTGACAGGGAGGCCCAGCATTTT. The J gene is TRBJ1-5, the V gene TRBV4-2; the match to TRBD1 covers 7 bases. This CDR3 spans 13 amino acids. V trimming: 3 bases; J trimming: 11 bases; junction bases outside the gene matches: 7. CDR1 LGHNA and CDR2 YNFKEQ come from the germline V gene.

J is TRBJ2-4 and V is TRBV7-2; tentative D call: TRBD1 (6 bases). The germline gives CDR1 SGHTA, CDR2 FQGNSA. The V and J ends lost 5 bases and 2 bases respectively, with 16 bases between them. This CDR3 is built from 16 residues. Here the CDR3 DNA reads TGTGCCAGCAGCGCACTCCGGACAGACCCCAAAAACATTCAGTACTTC. Protein sequence: CASSALRTDPKNIQYF.

The rearrangement links TRBV12-3 or TRBV12-4 to TRBJ2-5, with unresolved D. This CDR3 region has 13 residues. The V gene lost 2 bases and the J gene lost 2 bases, with 6 bases spanning the gap. CDR3 residues: CASSLNVQETQYF. The CDR3 DNA reads as TGTGCCAGCAGTTTAAATGTGCAAGAGACCCAGTACTTC.

V gene TRBV19 combines with J gene TRBJ1-5, with 7 bases aligning to TRBD1. V was clipped by 8 bases and J by 1 base; unmatched bases: 14. This CDR3 has 17 amino acids. Germline assignment: CDR1 LNHDA and CDR2 SQIVND (reference sequence). CDR3 nucleotide sequence: TGTGCCAGTTCTGGAAGCAGGGGGTTTGGGAGCAATCAGCCCCAGCATTTT. Protein product: CASSGSRGFGSNQPQHF.

This clone was seen only once. The rearrangement joins TRBV5-5 to TRBJ1-5; D unclear. The V end lost 4 bases, the J end lost 0 bases, and 17 bases lay between the germline ends. The CDR3 spans 17 residues. CDR1 and CDR2 from the germline V gene are SGHKS and YYEKEE (reference sequence). CDR3 sequence (DNA): TGTGCCAGCAGCCGGACCCCCGAACCGTCTAGCAATCAGCCCCAGCATTTT. Translated: CASSRTPEPSSNQPQHF.

V is TRBV6-1 and J is TRBJ1-5, with a tentative D call TRBD1 (6 bases). This CDR3 spans 13 amino acids. Germline lookup yields CDR1 MNHNS and CDR2 SASEGT. The V end lost 3 bases, the J end lost 7 bases, and 10 bases lay between the germline ends. CDR3 protein: CASSDRGRQPQHF. The CDR3 nucleotides are TGTGCCAGCAGTGACAGGGGACGCCAGCCCCAGCATTTT.

J is TRBJ1-1 and V is TRBV29-1, with D perhaps TRBD1 (5 bases). The V end lost 4 bases, the J end lost 0 bases, and 9 bases lay between the germline ends. This CDR3 region has 13 residues. CDR1 and CDR2 (germline): SQVTM, ANQGSEA. The CDR3 here is CSVAEDMNTEAFF. In DNA form, the CDR3 reads TGCAGCGTTGCGGAGGACATGAACACTGAAGCTTTCTTT.

About this clone: The same CDR3 also results from other DNA sequences found in this sample. The J gene is TRBJ1-1, the V gene TRBV27, with TRBD1 as a possible D gene (5 bases). The V end was cut by 6 bases, the J end by 1 base, with 9 bases between. CDR3 length: 13 residues. The germline V gene encodes CDR1 MNHEY and CDR2 SMNVEV (reference sequence). The CDR3 spells CASSYRGNTEAFF. DNA for the CDR3: TGTGCCAGCAGCTATAGGGGGAACACTGAAGCTTTCTTT.

This chain joins TRBV10-3 and TRBJ2-1; 11 nucleotides line up with TRBD2. Germline V gene lookup returns CDR1 ENHRY and CDR2 SYGVKD. Unmatched junction bases numbered 6, after V lost 3 bases and J lost 14 bases. The CDR3 is 13 amino acids. The CDR3 DNA follows: TGTGCCATCAGTGAATCAACTAGCGGGAGCGAGTTCTTC. This gives the protein CAISESTSGSEFF.

The V and J genes are TRBV7-2 and TRBJ1-2; D gene unclear. The CDR3 runs to 14 residues. Trimming removed 5 bases at V and 2 bases at J, with 12 bases between. The germline V gene has CDR1 SGHTA and CDR2 FQGNSA. Written as DNA, the CDR3 is TGTGCCAGCAGCCCCCGGACGTTGAACTATGGCTACACCTTC. Its translation: CASSPRTLNYGYTF.

The chain combines TRBV4-2 with TRBJ1-3, with D unresolved. The CDR3 covers 11 residues. Trimming left V 1 base short and J 8 bases short, with 3 bases between. Germline assignment: CDR1 LGHNA and CDR2 YNFKEQ. The DNA of the CDR3 is TGTGCCAGCAGCCAAGCCTACACCATATATTTT. This translates into CASSQAYTIYF.

The chain links TRBV7-8 to TRBJ1-1; D is unclear. V was cut by 8 bases and J by 1 base, with 11 bases left in between. The CDR3 loop spans 13 amino acids. Germline V gives CDR1 SGHVS, CDR2 FQNEAQ. CDR3 in DNA: TGTGCCAGCGAGGTCCCAGGGAACACTGAAGCTTTCTTT. This encodes CASEVPGNTEAFF.

The rearrangement joins TRBV7-9 to TRBJ1-4; D is undetermined. V was trimmed by 6 bases and J by 0 bases, leaving 8 bases between them. The CDR3 extends over 14 amino acids. Per the germline V gene, CDR1 is SEHNR and CDR2 is FQNEAQ (reference sequence). The CDR3 is CASSRRATNEKLFF. CDR3 coding DNA: TGTGCCAGCAGTCGGAGGGCAACTAATGAAAAACTGTTTTTT. Filled out from reference TRBV7-9 and TRBJ1-4, the complete variable domain reads DTGVSQNPRHKITKRGQNVTFRCDPISEHNRLYWYRQTLGQGPEFLTYFQNEAQLEKSRLLSDRFSAERPKGSFSTLEIQRTEQGDSAMYLCASSRRATNEKLFFGSGTQLSVL.

The chain combines TRBV19 with TRBJ2-5; D remains ambiguous. Trimming left V 4 bases short and J 1 base short, with 13 bases between. The V gene's germline CDR1 is LNHDA and CDR2 SQIVND (reference sequence). The CDR3 loop spans 15 amino acids. The CDR3 bases are TGTGCCAGTAGTACCGGACCTCTGCGCCAAGAGACCCAGTACTTC. Its translation is CASSTGPLRQETQYF.

The CDR3 coding sequence is TGTGCCAGTAGTATATCGGCAGGGTCGGATTCACCCCTCCACTTT. It yields the protein CASSISAGSDSPLHF. The rearrangement uses TRBV19 and TRBJ1-6; possibly TRBD1 for D (5 bases). The germline V gene has CDR1 LNHDA and CDR2 SQIVND (reference sequence). This CDR3 contains 15 residues. Deletions cut 2 bases from V and 8 bases from J, with 13 bases between.

The V gene is TRBV2, the J gene TRBJ1-1, with 7 bases that match TRBD1. The ends lost 6 bases at V and 5 bases at J; junction bases unmatched: 6. Germline CDR1 and CDR2: SNHLY and FYNNEI. The CDR3 has 13 residues. The DNA for the CDR3 is TGTGCCAGCAGAACCCAGGGGGGAACTGAAGCTTTCTTT. As protein: CASRTQGGTEAFF.

The table lists this clone with a count of one. This sequence joins TRBV2 and TRBJ1-1; 7 bases line up with TRBD1. The CDR3 contains 13 residues. Trimming removed 5 bases from V and 10 bases from J; junction bases left unmatched: 10. The germline V gene has CDR1 SNHLY and CDR2 FYNNEI. CDR3 nucleotide sequence: TGTGCCAGCAGTTTTTGGACAGGAGCGGCAGCTTTCTTT. It yields the protein CASSFWTGAAAFF.

J is TRBJ2-5 and V is TRBV7-2, with a possible D match to TRBD2 (12 bases). Germline V CDR1 and CDR2: SGHTA, FQGNSA. The CDR3 contains 18 residues. V shed 7 bases and J shed 4 bases, with 28 bases lying between them. In nucleotides, the CDR3 is TGTGCCAGCACTTCCGCCCGGACTAGCGGGACAGGGGGAGAGACCCAGTACTTC. It encodes CASTSARTSGTGGETQYF.